This TCR beta chain was found in a study of blood T cells in healthy people across ages. Germline V gene sequence: CDR1 SQVTM, CDR2 ANQGSEA. There are 12 residues in the CDR3. Trimming stripped 3 bases from V and 4 bases from J, with 10 bases between. Through a sample-barcoded 5' primer and a J-beta primer mix, a second PCR was run for about 6 to 11 cycles. A single record per CDR3 protein comes from TCRdb applying MiXCR to the 5' RACE reads. The repertoire consists of some 1.5 million distinct CDR3 sequences, with 28% occurring once and the leading ten covering approximately 7.7%. This clonotype was found many times. The antigen is unknown. Sample donors were healthy Caucasian individuals that came from Russia, aged roughly 6 to 95. Researchers report isolating at least 7 million PBMCs per sample. Findings and limits, study-wide: Long-lived and aged donors differed, with more naive CD4+ cells and higher diversity in the long-lived.

Specimen: blood. This TCR derives from a woman aged 25 to 39 in good health. The V and J genes are TRBV29-1 and TRBJ2-7; D may be TRBD2 (6 bases). CDR3 in amino acids: CSVDGRGYEQYF. In nucleotides, the CDR3 is TGCAGCGTTGACGGTCGGGGGTACGAGCAGTACTTC.